Listed below are T cell receptor beta chains from one sample, sequenced in a study of blood T cell repertoires in acute mononucleosis. Method: immunoSEQ multiplex PCR; TCRdb's copy keeps in-frame clones and lacks some. Of under 2,500 clones listed, approximately 28% are singletons. The sample here was EBV YVL epitope tetramer+ CD8+ T cells sorted from PBMCs, taken during acute infectious mononucleosis. The receptor source for this set is a woman aged 18 to 35 with infectious mononucleosis caused by EBV. CDR3s include the opening cysteine and the closing phenylalanine or tryptophan. Each record gives: CDR3 length, V gene, J gene, clone size, D gene, CDR3 DNA, CDR3 protein. D genes are given only for firm matches. Size values are once, few and many counts, or a class for expanded clones, and some rows have none.

12,TRBV10-2,TRBJ2-7,many,-,TGCGCCAGCATGCTCCCTTTTGGTGAGCAGTACTTC,CASMLPFGEQYF
14,TRBV11-2,TRBJ2-7,-,TRBD1,TGTGCCAGCAGTCCCTGGGACAGAGTCTACGAGCAGTACTTC,CASSPWDRVYEQYF
19,TRBV7-6,TRBJ2-6,few,TRBD2,TGTGCCGGTAGCAAGGGACTAGCGGGGGTCCTCTCTGGGGCCAACGTCCTGACTTTC,CAGSKGLAGVLSGANVLTF
16,TRBV27,TRBJ1-1,-,-,TGTGCCAGCAGTTTTCTGGGTCAGACTATGAACACTGTAGCTTTCTTT,CASSFLGQTMNTVAFF
16,TRBV19,TRBJ2-7,medium-sized,TRBD1,TGTGCCAGTAGTATTCCTCTCCGGGACAGCTTCAACGAGCAGTACTTC,CASSIPLRDSFNEQYF
14,TRBV7-7,TRBJ2-5,-,TRBD2,TGTGCCAGCAGCCGCCTTAGCGGGCAAGAGACCCAGTACTTC,CASSRLSGQETQYF
21,TRBV29-1,TRBJ2-1,-,TRBD2,TGCATCGTAGGAGGGACAGTGTCCGGGACTAGCGGGGCATACTCCTACAATGAGCAGTTCTTC,CIVGGTVSGTSGAYSYNEQFF
14,TRBV19,TRBJ1-2,many,-,TGTGCCAGTAGTACCCCTGGACTGATGTATGGCTACACCTTC,CASSTPGLMYGYTF
11,TRBV28,TRBJ2-1,-,-,TGTGCCCGCCGCTATAGCGATGAGCAGTTCTTC,CARRYSDEQFF
13,TRBV28,TRBJ1-3,-,TRBD1,TGTGCCAGCCGGACAGGCGGTCTGGAAACACGATATTTT,CASRTGGLETRYF
20,TRBV29-1,TRBJ2-1,-,TRBD2,TGCAGCGTAGGAGGGACAGGGTCCGGGACTAGCGGGGCATACTCCTACAAGCAGTTCTTC,CSVGGTGSGTSGAYSYKQFF
16,TRBV15,TRBJ2-7,-,TRBD2,TGTGCCAGCAGTGGATACGGGACTAGCAGAAGCTACGAGCAGTACTTC,CASSGYGTSRSYEQYF
15,TRBV5-6,TRBJ2-1,-,-,TGTGCCAGCAGCCCCGACCCCACGGGGTACAATGAGCAGTTCTTC,CASSPDPTGYNEQFF
21,TRBV29-1,TRBJ2-1,-,-,TGCAGCGTAGGAGGGACTGGGTCCGGGACTTGCGGGGCATACTCCTACAATGAGCAGTTCTTC,CSVGGTGSGTCGAYSYNEQFF
21,TRBV29-1,TRBJ2-1,-,TRBD2,TGCAGCGTAGGAGGTATGGGGTCCGGGACTAGCGGGGCATACTCCTACAATGAGCAGTTCTTC,CSVGGMGSGTSGAYSYNEQFF
14,TRBV7-9,TRBJ2-2,medium-sized,-,TGTGCCGACGCCATAGGGACTTCGACCGGGGAGCTGCTTTTT,CADAIGTSTGELLF
15,TRBV5-5,TRBJ2-1,few,-,TGTGCCAGCAGCCCCGACCCCACGGGGTACAATGAGCAGTTCTTC,CASSPDPTGYNEQFF
13,TRBV11-2,TRBJ2-5,-,TRBD1,TGTGCCAGCACCCAGCAGGGGGAGGAGACCCAGTACTTC,CASTQQGEETQYF
21,TRBV29-1,TRBJ2-1,-,-,TGCAGCGTAGTAGGGACAGGGTCCGGGGCTAGCGGGGCATACTCCTACAATGAGCAGTTCTTC,CSVVGTGSGASGAYSYNEQFF
21,TRBV29-1,TRBJ2-1,-,TRBD2,TGCAGCGTAGGAGGGACTGGGTCCGGGACTAGCGGGTCATACTCCTACAATGAGCAGTTCTTC,CSVGGTGSGTSGSYSYNEQFF
15,TRBV7-2,TRBJ2-1,medium-sized,TRBD2,TGTGCCAGCAGCTTTACTAGCGGAATAAACAATGAGCAGTTCTTC,CASSFTSGINNEQFF
17,TRBV29-1,TRBJ2-1,few,TRBD2,TGCAGCGTGGGTGGGACTAGCGGGAGGGCTACCTACAATGAGCAGTTCTTC,CSVGGTSGRATYNEQFF
12,TRBV13,TRBJ2-3,few,-,TGTGCCAGCAGCTTACCCCCAGATACGCAGTATTTT,CASSLPPDTQYF
21,TRBV29-1,TRBJ2-1,-,-,TGCTGCGTAGGAGGGTCAGGGTCCGGGACTTGCGGGGCATACTCCTACAATGAGCAGTTCTTC,CCVGGSGSGTCGAYSYNEQFF
15,TRBV30,TRBJ2-1,-,TRBD2,TGTGCCTGGAGTGGAGTTAGCGGGTCCTACAATGAGCAGTTCTTC,CAWSGVSGSYNEQFF
13,TRBV11-2,TRBJ2-3,-,-,TGTGCCAGCAGGGCCGGGGGCACAGATACGCAGTATTTT,CASRAGGTDTQYF
21,TRBV29-1,TRBJ2-1,few,TRBD1,TGCTGCGTAGGAGGGACAGGGTCCGGGACTTGCGGGGCATACTCCTACAATGAGCAGTTCTTC,CCVGGTGSGTCGAYSYNEQFF
13,TRBV5-1,TRBJ2-7,few,-,TGCGCCAGCATGCTCCCTTTTGGTGACGAGCAGTACTTC,CASMLPFGDEQYF
13,TRBV21-1,TRBJ2-7,medium-sized,-,TGTGCCAGCTCCACCCAGGGCGGCTACGAGCAGTACTTC,CASSTQGGYEQYF
16,TRBV12-2,TRBJ2-5,medium-sized,-,TGTGCAAGTCGCTTAGAGGAGTGGTCTAGCCAAGAGACCCAGTACTTC,CASRLEEWSSQETQYF
14,TRBV5-6,TRBJ2-5,few,TRBD2,TGTGCCAGCAGCCGCCTTAGCGGGCAAGAGACCCAGTACTTC,CASSRLSGQETQYF
15,TRBV7-2,TRBJ2-7,few,-,TGTGCCAGCAGACACCCTTTGGGGGGAGCAAGCGAGCAGTACTTC,CASRHPLGGASEQYF
14,TRBV11-2,TRBJ2-1,few,-,TGTGCCAGCAGCCAAGTACTGACAATGAATGAGCAGTTCTTC,CASSQVLTMNEQFF
14,TRBV6-1,TRBJ2-7,-,-,TGTGCCAGCAGTGAAGCGGACGTAGGCGACGAGCAGTACTTC,CASSEADVGDEQYF
15,TRBV11-2,TRBJ2-3,many,TRBD1,TGTGCCAGCAGCTTAAGGCAGGGGGCGACAGATACGCAGTATTTT,CASSLRQGATDTQYF
16,TRBV11-2,TRBJ1-1,many,-,TGTGCCAGCAGCTTAGAAGTCCGGGGGGTGAACACTGAAGCTTTCTTT,CASSLEVRGVNTEAFF
15,TRBV11-2,TRBJ2-3,-,TRBD1,TGTGCCGGCAGGGCCGGGACAGGGGGCACAGGTGCGCAGTATTTT,CAGRAGTGGTGAQYF
12,TRBV6-5,TRBJ1-1,-,-,TGTGCCAGGCAACAGGGATCCACTGAAGCTTTCTTT,CARQQGSTEAFF
13,TRBV7-2,TRBJ2-1,few,-,TGTGCCAGCTTCGACCCAGGGTACAATGAGCAGTTCTTC,CASFDPGYNEQFF
21,TRBV29-1,TRBJ2-1,-,TRBD2,TGCAGCGTAGGAGGGTCAGGGTCGGGGACTAGCGGGGCATACTCCTACAATGAGCAGTTCTTC,CSVGGSGSGTSGAYSYNEQFF
12,TRBV11-2,TRBJ2-3,-,-,TGTGCCAGTAAAACCGGGACAGATACGCAGTATTTT,CASKTGTDTQYF
14,TRBV27,TRBJ2-7,many,TRBD1,TGTGCCAGCAGTCCCTGGGACAGAGTCTACGAGCAGTACTTC,CASSPWDRVYEQYF
13,TRBV7-9,TRBJ2-7,few,-,TGCGCCAGCAGCCAGCTAGGTAGCTACGAGCAGTACTTC,CASSQLGSYEQYF
12,TRBV4-3,TRBJ2-7,-,TRBD1,TGCGCCAGCAGCTTGGCAGGGGGCGAGCAGTACTTC,CASSLAGGEQYF